This T cell receptor (beta chain) was recovered during a study of T cells after posttransplantation cyclophosphamide. Broader study findings: Recipient CMV seropositivity and CMV reactivation strongly tracked TRB clonality. TRB overlap between skin or GI tissue T cells and blood was limited. Later blood repertoires were often dominated by clones from the donor CD8+ memory compartment.

Clones were read by immunoSEQ multiplex PCR, and TCRdb kept only the in-frame ones, dropping some. The sample consists of roughly 9,900 clones, about 89% of them appearing once. A word on this clone: What it binds is unknown.

A marrow graft followed busulfan-fludarabine conditioning, with cyclophosphamide on days +3 and +4. Trimming cost V 2 bases and J 3 bases; bases outside gene matches: 8. Germline V gives CDR1 KGHSH, CDR2 LQKENI. The CDR3 has 16 residues. The TCR originated in a young adult male patient who received an allogeneic stem cell transplant from a related donor, was CMV-positive, and had acute GVHD only. Some of the T cells might come from the graft donor. The chain links TRBV18 to TRBJ2-7, with TRBD1 identical over 9 bases. The sequencing here drew on CD4+ T cells sorted from PBMCs, taken after allogeneic stem cell transplant with posttransplant cyclophosphamide. Here the CDR3 DNA reads TGTGCCAGCTCACCAACTGGGACAGGGTGGATCTACGAGCAGTACTTC. Its protein is CASSPTGTGWIYEQYF.